This T cell receptor (beta chain) was recovered during a study of shared clonotypes between healthy human individuals (dated by TCRdb to about 2020). Study-wide context: The cohort comprised a couple of women and a few men aged 18 to 49 years. For each donor, CD4 naive and CD4 memory were each given three plates, CD8 naive was given two plates, and CD8 memory was given one plate. The study deeply sequenced blood TCR repertoires of about 5 healthy adults to estimate repertoire size and the extent of clonotype sharing between individuals. To increase sequencing depth and limit assay-specific biases, different laboratories used diverse techniques to prepare libraries and sequence TCR repertoires. Leukapheresis yielded between about 0.94 and 9.5 billion PBMCs per donor. Points the paper makes about the study in general: Pairwise subsampling indicated that sequencing depth was expected to affect the degree of clonotype sharing among donors. Naive subsets generally had larger estimated clonotype richness than memory subsets. The genetic and exposure-history diversity represented was limited by the small number of donors. Sampling was restricted to blood, and TCR repertoires in tissues likely differ from the TCR repertoires found in blood. Even with the large sequencing depth, rarefaction of the sorted-subset datasets indicated that sequencing was incomplete. Compared with non-shared clonotypes, clonotypes shared by all four sorted-subset donors had higher generation probabilities. Sharing across several donors was observed for approximately 5% of naive CD4, 3% to 3.5% of naive CD8, 2% to 2.5% of memory CD4, and roughly 0.4% of memory CD8 clonotypes.

Concerning this clone: The clone's antigen remains unknown. No quality values exist for individual bases; no much larger clone is one base distant.

TCR CDR3 regions were amplified from genomic DNA by multiplex PCR using the deep immunoSEQ assay. Genomic DNA extracted from each cell subset was distributed evenly over all wells of several immunoSEQ 96-well plates, and each plate served as one replicate. Each replicate PCR for sorted subsets received roughly 0.2 ug genomic DNA, equal to about 30,000 T cell genomes. Purified libraries were measured with a Qubit 3.0 fluorometer, size-checked on a Bioanalyzer 2100, and measured again with the KAPA Library Quantification kit. Each immunoSEQ 96-well plate was sequenced on its own single-read 150-cycle Illumina NextSeq 550 flow cell. The original pipeline was this. The immunoSEQ output contained only junctional sequences without quality scores, so filtering could not match that applied to full-length reads. Sequences were annotated with PyIR, a Python wrapper for IgBLAST v1.9, using IMGT germline references to assign V/J genes and CDR3. Reads were removed for weak V/J assignments (E-value above 1e-6), missing CDR3, stop codons, out-of-frame junctions, or ambiguous translated residues. V3J clonotypes were defined as sequences sharing the same inferred V gene, J gene, and CDR3 amino acid sequence. Percentage overlap between repertoires was calculated by dividing the number of shared unique clonotypes by the size of the smaller repertoire. Richness of each repertoire was evaluated using RTK rarefaction, the Chao1 estimator, and Recon v2.1 estimates of unobserved clonotypes. Generation probabilities were computed with OLGA for all TCRbeta clonotypes obtained by the gDNA method from a handful of donors. Here the immuneACCESS table is served through TCRdb, limited to in-frame sequences with V and J called. Missing clones are a known gap in these copies; in checked studies unresolved V genes cover under half, and the rest lacks a known reason. The D gene and trimming were derived from the DNA, and the V and J assignments and clone size from that table. The sample table shows about 1.1 million clones, and around 82% are seen once. Of the sample, around 0.47% falls within the top ten clones.

The donors were healthy, HIV-negative adults who had no recently reported acute infections or vaccinations. Every donor was a Caucasian adult living in Nashville, Tennessee, USA. CD4+ T cells were enriched by magnetic negative selection; naive cells were then positively selected on CD45RA, and the negative fraction formed the memory subset. Blood was obtained by leukapheresis, after which PBMCs were separated by Ficoll-Histopaque density gradient centrifugation and cryopreserved in liquid nitrogen vapor phase. Analytical flow cytometry was used to check the purity and quantity of each magnetically sorted T cell population. Genomic DNA was isolated from every sorted fraction and measured by UV absorbance on a Nanodrop 2000c. This clonotype was obtained from a man younger than 30 in good health. Some clones in this sample may be carry-over from other donors' samples. Sequenced: memory CD4+ T cells from PBMCs. The label giving this sample's cell subset or site can be read as: CD45RA-negative fraction.

Read as DNA, the sequence is TGTGCCAGCAGCTTAGCCGCCGGGACAGGTGAAAAAATTACGCAGTATTTT. Its protein reads: CASSLAAGTGEKITQYF. This chain is built from TRBV7-9 and TRBJ2-3; the central 8 bases match TRBD1. Unmatched junction bases come to 13, with V trimmed by 0 bases and J by 8 bases. The CDR3 covers 17 residues, taking in both the cysteine and the phenylalanine. The kept DNA is CDR3 alone, 51 bases in frame from the first base. According to the germline V gene (reference sequence), CDR1 reads SEHNR and CDR2 reads FQNEAQ.